Sequencing of this T cell receptor beta chain was carried out in a study of cytomegalovirus exposure and HLA in healthy donors. Study background: Approximately 180 million T cells yielded approximately 100 million unique TCR beta sequences, as an earlier analysis found.

Regarding the study as a whole: When analyzed later, a missense DCLRE1C variant was found to be linked to TCR beta V- and J-gene trimming. CMV serostatus was the only recorded immune exposure for donors.

This clone was observed a handful of times. Its target is not known. This same CDR3 is encoded by further DNA sequences in the sample. This CDR3 has 18 residues. Trimming removed 0 bases from V and 0 bases from J; junction bases left unmatched: 7. Germline V lookup: CDR1 SGHVS, CDR2 FNYEAQ. The study ran its PCR with 60 Vbeta and 13 Jbeta primers. Profiled with immunoSEQ multiplex PCR; TCRdb holds only in-frame clones, not every one. The repertoire includes under 200,000 clones, around four fifths of them detected once, and around 1.3% sits in the top ten. The sequence was collected from a woman in her 30s in good health and CMV-seronegative. The chain has TRBV7-6 and TRBJ2-3; 9 nucleotides match TRBD1. What was sequenced was PBMCs. CDR3 protein: CASSLAPGTGTSTDTQYF. DNA for the CDR3: TGTGCCAGCAGCTTAGCCCCCGGGACAGGGACAAGCACAGATACGCAGTATTTT.